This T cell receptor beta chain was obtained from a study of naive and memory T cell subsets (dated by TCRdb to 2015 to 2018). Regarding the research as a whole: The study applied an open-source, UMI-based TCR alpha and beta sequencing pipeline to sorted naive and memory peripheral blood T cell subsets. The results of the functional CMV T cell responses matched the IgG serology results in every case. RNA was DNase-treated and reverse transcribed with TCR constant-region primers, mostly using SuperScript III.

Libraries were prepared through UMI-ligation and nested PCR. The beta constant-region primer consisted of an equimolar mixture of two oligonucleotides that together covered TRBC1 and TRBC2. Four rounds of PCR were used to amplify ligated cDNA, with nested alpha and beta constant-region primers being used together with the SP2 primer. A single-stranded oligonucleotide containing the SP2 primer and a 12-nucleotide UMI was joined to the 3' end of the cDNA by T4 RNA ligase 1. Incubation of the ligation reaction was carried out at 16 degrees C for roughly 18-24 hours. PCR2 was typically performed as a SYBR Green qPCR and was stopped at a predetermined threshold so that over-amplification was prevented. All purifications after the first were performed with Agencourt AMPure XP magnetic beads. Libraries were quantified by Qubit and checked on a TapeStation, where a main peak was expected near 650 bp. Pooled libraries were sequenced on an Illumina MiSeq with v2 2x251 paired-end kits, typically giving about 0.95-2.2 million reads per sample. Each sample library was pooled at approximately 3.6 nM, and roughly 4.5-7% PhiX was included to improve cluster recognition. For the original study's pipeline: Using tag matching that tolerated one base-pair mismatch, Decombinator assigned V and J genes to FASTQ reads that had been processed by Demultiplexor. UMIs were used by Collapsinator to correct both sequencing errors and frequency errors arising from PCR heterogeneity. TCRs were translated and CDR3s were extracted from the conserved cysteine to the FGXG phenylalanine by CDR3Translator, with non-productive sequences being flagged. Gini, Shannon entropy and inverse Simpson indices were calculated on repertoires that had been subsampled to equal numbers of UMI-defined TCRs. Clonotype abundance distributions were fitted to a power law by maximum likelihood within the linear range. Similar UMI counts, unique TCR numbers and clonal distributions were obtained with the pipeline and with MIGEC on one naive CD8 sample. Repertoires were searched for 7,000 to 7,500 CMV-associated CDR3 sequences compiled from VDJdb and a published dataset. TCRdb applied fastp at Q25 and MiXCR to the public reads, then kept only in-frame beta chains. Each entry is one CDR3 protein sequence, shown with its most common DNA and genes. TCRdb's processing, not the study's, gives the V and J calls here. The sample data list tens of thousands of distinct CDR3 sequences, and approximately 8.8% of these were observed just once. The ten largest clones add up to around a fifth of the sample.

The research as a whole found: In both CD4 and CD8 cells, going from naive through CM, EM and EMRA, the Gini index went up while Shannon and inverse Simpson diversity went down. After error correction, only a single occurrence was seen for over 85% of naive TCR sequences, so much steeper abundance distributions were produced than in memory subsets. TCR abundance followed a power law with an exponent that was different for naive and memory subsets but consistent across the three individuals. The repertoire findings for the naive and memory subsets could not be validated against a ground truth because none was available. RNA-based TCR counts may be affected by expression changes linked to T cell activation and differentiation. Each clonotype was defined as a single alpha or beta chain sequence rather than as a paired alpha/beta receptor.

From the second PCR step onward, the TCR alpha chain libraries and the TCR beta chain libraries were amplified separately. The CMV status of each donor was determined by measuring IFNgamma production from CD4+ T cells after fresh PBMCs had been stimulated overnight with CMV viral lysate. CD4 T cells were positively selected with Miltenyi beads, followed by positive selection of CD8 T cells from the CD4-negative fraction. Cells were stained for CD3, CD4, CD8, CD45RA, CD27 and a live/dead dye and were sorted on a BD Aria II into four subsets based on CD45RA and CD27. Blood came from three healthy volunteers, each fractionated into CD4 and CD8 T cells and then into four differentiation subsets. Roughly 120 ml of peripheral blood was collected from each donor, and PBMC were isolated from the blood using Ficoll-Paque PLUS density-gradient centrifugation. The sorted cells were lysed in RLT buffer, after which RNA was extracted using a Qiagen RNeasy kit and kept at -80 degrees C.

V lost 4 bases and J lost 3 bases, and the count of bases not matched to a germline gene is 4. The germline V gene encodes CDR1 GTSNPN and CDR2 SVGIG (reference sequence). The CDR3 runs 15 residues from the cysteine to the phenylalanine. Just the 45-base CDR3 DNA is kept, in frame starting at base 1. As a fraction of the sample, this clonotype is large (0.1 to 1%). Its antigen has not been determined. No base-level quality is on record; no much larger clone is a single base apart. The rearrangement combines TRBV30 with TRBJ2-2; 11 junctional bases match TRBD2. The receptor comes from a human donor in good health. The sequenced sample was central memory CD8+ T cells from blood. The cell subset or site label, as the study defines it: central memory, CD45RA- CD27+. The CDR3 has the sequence CAWKLAGADTGELFF. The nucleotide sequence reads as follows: TGTGCCTGGAAACTAGCGGGAGCGGACACCGGGGAGCTGTTTTTT.